The 20 T cell receptor beta chains below were found in one sample sequenced in a study of technical replicates of blood from a few donors. Data came from immunoSEQ multiplex PCR; TCRdb stores just in-frame clones and leaves some out. The data contain about 75,000 clones, around 92% of them seen just once; the ten biggest clones take up around 0.42%. The sample consisted of T cells isolated from PBMCs. The receptors shown here come from a human donor in good health.

The chain uses TRBV9 and TRBJ2-7, with 13 bases fitting TRBD2. V gave up 3 bases and J gave up 1 base; unmatched junction bases: 1. The germline V gene has CDR1 SGDLS and CDR2 YYNGEE. The CDR3 consists of 15 residues. CDR3 sequence reads: CASSAGLAGSYEQYF. In nucleotides, the CDR3 is TGTGCCAGCAGCGCGGGACTAGCGGGATCCTACGAGCAGTACTTC.

CDR3: CASTKRDRVETQYF. The CDR3 DNA reads as TGTGCCAGCACCAAAAGGGACAGGGTAGAGACCCAGTACTTC. The chain combines TRBV6-6 with TRBJ2-5; the match to TRBD1 covers 9 bases. The germline V gene has CDR1 MNHNY and CDR2 SVGAGI (reference sequence). This CDR3 contains 14 residues. After removal of 7 bases from V and 4 bases from J, the junction contained 7 bases not matched to a gene.

This clone was found a few times. The chain joins TRBV7-6 to TRBJ1-5, with D possibly matching TRBD1 (6 bases). The CDR3 totals 16 residues. Trimming took off 4 bases at V and 0 bases at J, with 13 bases between the two ends. Germline assignment: CDR1 SGHVS and CDR2 FNYEAQ. The CDR3: CASSYRTDYSNQPQHF. DNA of the CDR3: TGTGCCAGCAGCTACAGGACAGATTATAGCAATCAGCCCCAGCATTTT.

This clone was seen just once. CDR3 region: CASRLVGTEGELFF. In nucleotides, the CDR3 is TGTGCCAGCAGGCTCGTAGGGACTGAGGGGGAGCTGTTTTTT. The chain uses TRBV5-8 and TRBJ2-2; D is perhaps TRBD2 (6 bases). The ends were cut back, 5 bases at V and 8 bases at J, with 16 bases in the middle. CDR1 and CDR2 (germline): SGHTS, YDEGEE. The CDR3 runs to 14 residues.

This sequence joins TRBV7-9 and TRBJ2-3; unclear D gene. V was shortened by 2 bases and J by 0 bases, with 9 bases between the two germline ends. The CDR3 totals 15 residues. In germline, CDR1 is SEHNR, CDR2 FQNEAQ (reference sequence). The CDR3 loop is CASSLKTDSTDTQYF. CDR3 nucleotides: TGTGCCAGCAGCTTAAAAACAGATAGCACAGATACGCAGTATTTT.

The genes are TRBV27 and TRBJ2-3, with D possibly being TRBD2 (6 bases). V was cut by 6 bases and J by 2 bases, with 18 bases left in between. This CDR3 spans 16 amino acids. The germline V gene encodes CDR1 MNHEY and CDR2 SMNVEV (reference sequence). In DNA form, the CDR3 reads TGTGCCAGCAGATCTTTCCAACTAGCTGCCACAGATACGCAGTATTTT. Residues: CASRSFQLAATDTQYF.

This CDR3 is CASSLGLAPDTQYF. DNA for the CDR3: TGTGCCAGCAGCTTAGGTTTAGCCCCAGATACGCAGTATTTT. The V and J genes are TRBV11-3 and TRBJ2-3; the D is unclear. V dropped 1 base and J dropped 4 bases, with 9 bases sitting between them. There are 14 residues in the CDR3. Germline V gene data show CDR1 as SGHNT and CDR2 as YENEEA. Looking up the rest from reference TRBV11-3 and TRBJ2-3 gives the full variable domain: EAGVVQSPRYKIIEKKQPVAFWCNPISGHNTLYWYLQNLGQGPELLIRYENEEAVDDSQLPKDRFSAERLKGVDSTLKIQPAELGDSAVYLCASSLGLAPDTQYFGPGTRLTVL.

The V and J genes are TRBV6-6 and TRBJ1-5, with D possibly being TRBD1 (5 bases). Germline CDR1 reads MNHNY; CDR2 reads SVGAGI (reference sequence). This CDR3 comprises 13 residues. The V gene lost 5 bases and the J gene lost 6 bases, with 11 bases spanning the gap. The CDR3 nucleotides read TGTGCCAGCAGTGAGGACAAGCCTCAGCCCCAGCATTTT. Translating gives CASSEDKPQPQHF.

This clone was detected once. This chain joins TRBV28 and TRBJ1-5; D unresolved. Germline loops: CDR1 MDHEN, CDR2 SYDVKM. Deletions cut 2 bases from V and 1 base from J, with 3 bases between. The CDR3 covers 13 residues. This CDR3 reads CASSLVSNQPQHF. CDR3 DNA: TGTGCCAGCAGTTTAGTAAGCAATCAGCCCCAGCATTTT.

The rearrangement links TRBV11-2 to TRBJ2-3, with 13 bases matching TRBD2. The germline V gene encodes CDR1 SGHAT and CDR2 FQNNGV. The CDR3 spans 17 residues. V lost 5 bases, J lost 5 bases, and 10 bases stayed unmatched. In DNA, the CDR3 is TGTGCCAGCAGCCCTACTAGCGGGAGGGCTTCGGGAGATACGCAGTATTTT. Translating it yields CASSPTSGRASGDTQYF.

This chain links TRBV27 with TRBJ1-5; 9 bases agree with TRBD1. J gave up 3 bases and V 6 bases, and 3 bases lay outside the gene matches. The CDR3 extends over 14 amino acids. The germline V gene encodes CDR1 MNHEY and CDR2 SMNVEV (reference sequence). Here the CDR3 reads CASRDRGFNQPQHF. The CDR3 DNA follows: TGTGCCAGCAGGGACAGGGGATTCAATCAGCCCCAGCATTTT.

This clone was seen a few times. This chain connects TRBV12-2 to TRBJ1-2; TRBD1 is the table's D call, not checked against the DNA. TRBV12-2 is termed a pseudogene. The CDR3 covers 15 residues. Written as DNA, the CDR3 is TGTGCAAGTCGCACGATGGACAGGGAGAAGGATGGCTACACCTTC. Protein: CASRTMDREKDGYTF.

The V and J genes are TRBV6-5 and TRBJ2-7, with 10 bases identical to TRBD1. V shed 2 bases, J shed 2 bases, and the junction held 6 bases outside the gene matches. CDR3 size: 16 residues. From germline, CDR1 is MNHEY and CDR2 SVGAGI. The CDR3 DNA is TGTGCCAGCAGTTACACCCGGGACAGGGGTACCTACGAGCAGTACTTC. As protein: CASSYTRDRGTYEQYF.

V is TRBV7-8 and J is TRBJ2-7; a possible D gene is TRBD2 (5 bases). Germline lookup yields CDR1 SGHVS and CDR2 FQNEAQ. Trimming took off 0 bases at V and 3 bases at J, with 9 bases between the two ends. The CDR3 runs 14 residues. In DNA form, the CDR3 reads TGTGCCAGCAGCTTAGCGGGAGTGAGCTACGAGCAGTACTTC. Its protein product is CASSLAGVSYEQYF.

This chain joins TRBV10-1 and TRBJ2-2, with 10 bases aligning to TRBD2. Trimming cost V 7 bases and J 5 bases; bases outside gene matches: 13. Germline V gene data show CDR1 as WNHNN and CDR2 as SYGVQD (reference sequence). The CDR3 is 17 amino acids. In nucleotides, the CDR3 is TGCGCCAGCACCTTCAGCGGGAGGGCCCTTAGGACCGGGGAGCTGTTTTTT. It encodes CASTFSGRALRTGELFF.

This rearrangement joins TRBV7-3 to TRBJ2-2, with D perhaps matching TRBD2 (5 bases). The germline V and J ends were trimmed by 2 bases and 11 bases, with 9 bases remaining between them. CDR1 and CDR2 from the germline V gene are SGHTA and FQGTGA. This CDR3 is built from 12 residues. CDR3 bases: TGTGCCAGCAGCTTAGTTACGGGAGAGCTGTTTTTT. This translates into CASSLVTGELFF.

The chain has TRBV28 and TRBJ2-1; TRBD2 matches at 11 bases. The CDR3 covers 15 residues. Germline loops: CDR1 MDHEN, CDR2 SYDVKM. Trimming removed 5 bases from V and 3 bases from J; junction bases left unmatched: 3. The CDR3 bases are TGTGCCAGCAGTCGAACTAGCGGGAGCTACAATGAGCAGTTCTTC. Its translation: CASSRTSGSYNEQFF.

The rearrangement links TRBV19 to TRBJ2-7; D uncertain. Trimming removed 2 bases at V and 3 bases at J, with 11 bases between. CDR1 and CDR2 from the germline V gene are LNHDA and SQIVND (reference sequence). This CDR3 comprises 14 residues. Here the CDR3 reads CASSILSFSYEQYF. DNA for the CDR3: TGTGCCAGTAGTATACTTTCTTTCAGCTACGAGCAGTACTTC.

V gene TRBV7-3 combines with J gene TRBJ2-1, with 8 nucleotides matching TRBD1. The V segment lost 6 bases and the J segment 9 bases; nucleotides outside the gene matches: 7. The CDR3 is 13 amino acids. Germline CDR1 reads SGHTA; CDR2 reads FQGTGA. The CDR3 is CASSGAGGVEQFF. The DNA for the CDR3 is TGTGCCAGCAGTGGGGCAGGGGGCGTTGAGCAGTTCTTC.

The rearrangement links TRBV19 to TRBJ2-2, with D tentatively TRBD1 (5 bases). Germline V gives CDR1 LNHDA, CDR2 SQIVND (reference sequence). This CDR3 spans 14 amino acids. Trimming took 5 bases from V and 1 from J, leaving 8 bases between them. DNA for the CDR3: TGTGCCAGTAGTGGCAGGGTGAACACCGGGGAGCTGTTTTTT. Translation: CASSGRVNTGELFF.